This record covers a single T cell receptor beta chain. The specificity of this receptor is unknown. Per-base qualities were not stored, and no clone one base away is much larger. Using the deep immunoSEQ assay, TCR CDR3 regions were amplified from genomic DNA by multiplex PCR. Genomic DNA extracted from each cell subset was distributed evenly over all wells of several immunoSEQ 96-well plates, and each plate served as one replicate. For unsorted PBMC, about 300 ng genomic DNA, equal to 30,000 or so T cell genomes, was loaded into each replicate PCR. Ten immunoSEQ deep assay plates were used to sequence unsorted PBMC genomic DNA. The purified libraries were quantified using a Qubit 3.0 fluorometer, sized with a Bioanalyzer 2100, and then quantified again using the KAPA Library Quantification kit. A separate single-read 150-cycle Illumina NextSeq 550 flow cell was used to sequence each immunoSEQ 96-well plate. As for how the authors treated the data: Because the immunoSEQ output included only junctional sequences and no quality scores, the filtering could not be the same as the filtering used for full-length reads. Sequences were annotated with PyIR, a Python wrapper for IgBLAST v1.9, using IMGT germline references to assign V/J genes and CDR3. Reads with weak V/J assignments (E-value above 1e-6), missing CDR3, stop codons, out-of-frame junctions, or ambiguous translated residues were removed. V3J clonotypes were defined as sequences sharing an identical inferred V gene, J gene, and CDR3 amino acid sequence. Percentage overlap between repertoires was computed as shared unique clonotypes divided by the size of the smaller repertoire. Richness of each repertoire was evaluated using RTK rarefaction, the Chao1 estimator, and Recon v2.1 estimates of unobserved clonotypes. Here the immuneACCESS table is served through TCRdb, limited to in-frame sequences with V and J called. Missing clones are a known gap in these copies; in checked studies unresolved V genes cover under half, and the rest lacks a known reason. That table gives V, J and clone size, and the DNA gave D and trimming. In this sample the table shows some 500,000 clones, around 80% of which occur a single time. The ten most abundant clones make up approximately 12% of the sample.

The data were obtained in a study of shared clonotypes between healthy human individuals (dated by TCRdb to the early 2020s). Notes on the research overall: A couple of women and a few men aged 18 to 49 years were included in the cohort. To estimate repertoire size and how much clonotype sharing occurs between individuals, the study deeply sequenced the blood TCR repertoires of five healthy adults. Different laboratories and diverse techniques were used to prepare libraries and sequence TCR repertoires, to increase sequencing depth and limit assay-specific biases. Each donor's leukapheresis produced roughly between roughly 0.94 and 9.5 billion PBMCs.

Including the terminal cysteine and phenylalanine, the CDR3 comprises 12 residues. CDR3 DNA is the only sequence kept; it has 36 bases, read in frame from the first base. The germline V gene supplies CDR1 SGDLS and CDR2 YYNGEE. Between the V and J ends, shortened by 0 bases and 5 bases respectively, the junction contains 4 bases. Healthy HIV-negative adults with no recently reported acute infections or vaccinations were included as donors. Only Caucasian adults living in Nashville, Tennessee, USA were represented among the donors. In the unsorted samples, 70 million to 95 million PBMCs were counted, and genomic DNA was extracted using the QIAamp DNA Blood Mini kit. After blood collection by leukapheresis, PBMCs were isolated using Ficoll-Histopaque density gradient centrifugation and then cryopreserved in the vapor phase of liquid nitrogen. Overall results and qualifications from the work: Sampling was limited to blood, and TCR repertoires in tissue likely differ from TCR repertoires in blood. Based on pairwise subsampling, the degree of clonotype sharing among donors was expected to be affected by sequencing depth. Because the study included only a small number of donors, the genetic and exposure-history diversity represented was limited.

Recombination linked TRBV9 to TRBJ2-3; no confident D gene assignment can be made. The origin of this receptor is a woman between 35 and 50 years old in good health. Some clones in this sample may be carry-over from other donors' samples. The material sequenced was PBMCs. The CDR3 region has the sequence CASSVVGDTQYF. The DNA sequence is given as TGTGCCAGCAGCGTAGTTGGAGATACGCAGTATTTT. The variable domain in full, with residues beyond the CDR3 obtained from the reference TRBV9 and TRBJ2-3 genes, is DSGVTQTPKHLITATGQRVTLRCSPRSGDLSVYWYQQSLDQGLQFLIQYYNGEERAKGNILERFSAQQFPDLHSELNLSSLELGDSALYFCASSVVGDTQYFGPGTRLTVL.